The clone carrying this TCR beta chain appeared a single time. Its antigen is not known. This CDR3 has 14 residues. Germline assignment: CDR1 SGHTS and CDR2 YDEGEE. Trimming cost V 1 base and J 4 bases, with 11 bases left between them. The source of the sample is a study of shared clonotypes between healthy human individuals. Here immunoSEQ multiplex PCR was the method, and the copy in TCRdb shows in-frame clones only, minus some. The data contain around 2,000,000 clones, less than 95% of them singletons. Positively selected for CCR7, the CD45RO-negative cells used as naive CD8 cells excluded terminally differentiated effector memory CD45RA+ cells. Regarding the study as a whole: Clonotypes shared by all four donors outscored non-shared clonotypes in generation probability.

V gene TRBV5-8 combines with J gene TRBJ1-2; a possible D gene is TRBD1 (5 bases). This TCR came from a man aged 18 to 30 in good health. The sample was naive CD8+ T cells sorted from blood. CDR3 sequence (DNA): TGTGCCAGCAGCTTGACAGGAGTCGGCTATGGCTACACCTTC. Its translation is CASSLTGVGYGYTF.